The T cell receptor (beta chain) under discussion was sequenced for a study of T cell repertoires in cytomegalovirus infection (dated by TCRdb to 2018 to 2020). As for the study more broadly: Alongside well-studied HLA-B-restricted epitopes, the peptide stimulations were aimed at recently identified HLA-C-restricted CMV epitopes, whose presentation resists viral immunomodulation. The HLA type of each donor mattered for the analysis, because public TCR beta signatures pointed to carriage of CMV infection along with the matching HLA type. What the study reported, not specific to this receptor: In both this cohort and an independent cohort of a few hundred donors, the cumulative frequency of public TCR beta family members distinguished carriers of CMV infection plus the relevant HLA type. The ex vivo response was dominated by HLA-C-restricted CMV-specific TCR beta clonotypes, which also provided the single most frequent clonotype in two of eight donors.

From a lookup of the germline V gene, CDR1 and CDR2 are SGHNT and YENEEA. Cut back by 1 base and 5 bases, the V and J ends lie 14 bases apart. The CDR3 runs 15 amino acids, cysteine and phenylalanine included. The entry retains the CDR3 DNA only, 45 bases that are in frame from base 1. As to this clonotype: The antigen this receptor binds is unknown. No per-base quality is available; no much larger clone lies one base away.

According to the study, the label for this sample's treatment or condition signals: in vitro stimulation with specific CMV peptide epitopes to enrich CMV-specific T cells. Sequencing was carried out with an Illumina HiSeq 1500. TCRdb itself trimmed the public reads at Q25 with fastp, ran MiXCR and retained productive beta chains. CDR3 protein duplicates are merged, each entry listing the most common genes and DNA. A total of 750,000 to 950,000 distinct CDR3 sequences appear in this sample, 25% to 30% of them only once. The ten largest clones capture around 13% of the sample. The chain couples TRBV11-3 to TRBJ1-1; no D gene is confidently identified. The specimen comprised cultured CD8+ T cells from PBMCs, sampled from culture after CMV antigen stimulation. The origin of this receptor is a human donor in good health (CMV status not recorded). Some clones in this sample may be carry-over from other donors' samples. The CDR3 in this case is CASSLGAGPRTEAFF. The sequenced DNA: TGTGCCAGCAGCTTAGGGGCAGGTCCGAGGACTGAAGCTTTCTTT.